Each of the 17 T cell receptor beta chains below was sequenced from the same sample in a study of T cell repertoires in cytomegalovirus infection. Antigens for these TCRs are unknown. In TCRdb, the reads were re-called with MiXCR into one record per CDR3 protein. Of 340,000 or so distinct CDR3 sequences listed, about 25% are singletons. Here the sequenced sample was cultured PBMCs, taken from culture after CMV antigen stimulation. The source of these receptors is a human donor in good health (CMV status not recorded). Some clones in this sample may be carry-over from other donors' samples.

The CDR3 DNA follows: TGTGCCAGCAGCTTATCGGGACAGGGGTGGGGAAGCTCCTACAATGAGCAGTTCTTC. Translating it yields CASSLSGQGWGSSYNEQFF. The chain recombines TRBV7-2 with TRBJ2-1; 10 positions agree with TRBD1. Germline trimming cut 2 bases from V and 0 bases from J; bases unmatched to any gene: 10. CDR1 is SGHTA and CDR2 is FQGNSA in the germline V gene. The CDR3 contains 19 residues.

The rearrangement joins TRBV28 to TRBJ2-2; D is ambiguous. The V gene's germline CDR1 is MDHEN and CDR2 SYDVKM. This CDR3 contains 12 residues. The V gene lost 2 bases and the J gene lost 8 bases, with 6 bases spanning the gap. The CDR3 spells CASSLGWGELFF. CDR3 nucleotide sequence: TGTGCCAGCAGTTTAGGTTGGGGGGAGCTGTTTTTT.

This clonotype has ten or more counts. The V gene is TRBV4-3, the J gene TRBJ2-3; D is possibly TRBD2 (5 bases). Trimming pared 4 bases from V and 5 bases from J, leaving 13 bases between. The length of the CDR3 is 14 residues. CDR1 is LGHNA and CDR2 is YSLEER in the germline V gene. CDR3 nucleotides: TGCGCCAGCAGCCTCCAGAGGGAGCTAGATACGCAGTATTTT. Its translation: CASSLQRELDTQYF.

This chain connects TRBV19 to TRBJ2-1; the D gene is possibly TRBD2 (6 bases). Looked up from germline, CDR1 is LNHDA and CDR2 is SQIVND (reference sequence). The CDR3 runs 16 residues. Trimming cost V 7 bases and J 7 bases, with 23 bases left between them. In DNA, the CDR3 is TGTGCCAGTATGAGCTGGCGGGATGATACTGGTAATGAGCAGTTCTTC. Translation gives CASMSWRDDTGNEQFF.

This clonotype was recorded once. The genes are TRBV28 and TRBJ1-2; 12 bases are a match to TRBD1. Germline CDR1 and CDR2: MDHEN and SYDVKM. J was trimmed by 3 bases and V by 4 bases; bases with no gene match: 9. The CDR3 is made up of 17 amino acids. CDR3 in amino acids: CASSSTGTGGVDYGYTF. In nucleotides, the CDR3 is TGTGCCAGCAGTTCAACCGGGACAGGGGGCGTGGACTATGGCTACACCTTC.

The V and J genes are TRBV4-1 and TRBJ1-2; possibly TRBD1 for D (6 bases). The CDR3 covers 13 residues. CDR1 is MGHRA, CDR2 YSYEKL, per germline. The ends were cut back, 2 bases at V and 4 bases at J, with 8 bases in the middle. The CDR3 reads CASSQQQGYGYTF. The CDR3 bases are TGCGCCAGCAGCCAACAACAGGGCTATGGCTACACCTTC.

This clonotype was detected many times. The chain uses TRBV6-5 and TRBJ1-6; D call uncertain. V was cut by 3 bases and J by 5 bases, with 14 bases left in between. The CDR3 totals 16 residues. The V gene's germline CDR1 is MNHEY and CDR2 SVGAGI. CDR3 region: CASSYSGGSNNSPLHF. CDR3 DNA sequence: TGTGCCAGCAGTTATTCGGGAGGGTCAAATAATTCACCCCTCCACTTT.

This clonotype was counted only a few times. The chain couples TRBV3-1 to TRBJ1-1; D is uncertain. The CDR3 extends over 14 amino acids. With 1 base removed from V and 0 bases from J, the gap between germline ends came to 6 bases. Germline CDR1 reads LGHDT; CDR2 reads YNNKEL (reference sequence). CDR3 sequence (DNA): TGTGCCAGCAGCCAAGGAAGGGTGAACACTGAAGCTTTCTTT. Amino acids: CASSQGRVNTEAFF.

This clonotype has only a few counts. This chain joins TRBV20-1 and TRBJ2-4; D may be TRBD1 or TRBD2 (7 bases each). Germline V gives CDR1 DFQATT, CDR2 SNEGSKA (reference sequence). Trimming left V 0 bases short and J 2 bases short, with 17 bases between. The length of the CDR3 is 17 residues. CDR3 sequence (DNA): TGCAGTGCTAGAGATCAGGGGCAGGGGGGGCCCAAAAACATTCAGTACTTC. Translation: CSARDQGQGGPKNIQYF.

This clonotype was recorded at least ten times. This sequence joins TRBV7-2 and TRBJ2-7; the match to TRBD2 covers 9 bases. The CDR3 sequence is 15 residues long. V dropped 0 bases and J dropped 2; count of bases not matched to a gene: 2. The V gene's germline CDR1 is SGHTA and CDR2 FQGNSA. The CDR3 region is CASSLALAGPYEQYF. In DNA form, the CDR3 reads TGTGCCAGCAGCTTAGCGCTAGCGGGACCCTACGAGCAGTACTTC.

This clonotype has only a few counts. The chain carries TRBV19 and TRBJ1-5, with a tentative D call TRBD1 (6 bases). The CDR3 contains 16 residues. From germline, CDR1 is LNHDA and CDR2 SQIVND (reference sequence). Trimming took 4 bases from V and 0 from J, leaving 13 bases between them. CDR3 in amino acids: CASSRFGTYSNQPQHF. In DNA, the CDR3 is TGTGCCAGTAGTAGGTTCGGGACATATAGCAATCAGCCCCAGCATTTT. The full variable domain, rest sourced from reference TRBV19 and TRBJ1-5, is DGGITQSPKYLFRKEGQNVTLSCEQNLNHDAMYWYRQDPGQGLRLIYYSQIVNDFQKGDIAEGYSVSREKKESFPLTVTSAQKNPTAFYLCASSRFGTYSNQPQHFGDGTRLSIL.

The chain combines TRBV28 with TRBJ1-2; possible D gene TRBD1, 6 bases. The V gene's germline CDR1 is MDHEN and CDR2 SYDVKM. The germline V and J ends were trimmed by 4 bases and 6 bases, with 15 bases remaining between them. The CDR3 consists of 14 residues. The CDR3 spells CASSSQGRGNGYTF. The CDR3, as DNA: TGTGCCAGCAGTTCACAGGGAAGGGGGAATGGCTACACCTTC.

In its sample, this clonotype was seen a few times. The chain is built from TRBV6-2 or TRBV6-3 and TRBJ2-5; a possible D gene is TRBD2 (6 bases). CDR3 length: 16 amino acids. Germline assignment: CDR1 MNHEY and CDR2 SVGEGT. V was pared by 5 bases and J by 2 bases, with 18 bases between. The CDR3 loop is CASSTFQLAPQETQYF. The CDR3 nucleotides are TGTGCCAGCAGTACCTTCCAGCTAGCGCCACAAGAGACCCAGTACTTC.

V is TRBV5-6 and J is TRBJ2-7; D ambiguous. The germline V gene has CDR1 SGHDT and CDR2 YYEEEE. The CDR3 extends over 16 amino acids. The germline V and J ends were trimmed by 0 bases and 1 base, with 14 bases remaining between them. The CDR3 coding sequence is TGTGCCAGCAGCTTGGCCAGGTCTTCGCGGTCCTACGAGCAGTACGTC. Protein sequence: CASSLARSSRSYEQYV.

This CDR3 is CASSLWNPGHYYEQYV. CDR3 DNA sequence: TGTGCCAGCAGCTTATGGAATCCAGGCCATTACTACGAGCAGTACGTC. The chain uses TRBV7-2 and TRBJ2-7, with D unresolved. The CDR3 is 16 residues long. Trimming left V 2 bases short and J 3 bases short, with 17 bases between. CDR1 and CDR2 (germline): SGHTA, FQGNSA.

The table lists this clonotype with a few counts. The gene calls are TRBV7-8 and TRBJ2-7; TRBD1 matches at 8 bases. Germline V CDR1 and CDR2: SGHVS, FQNEAQ. CDR3 length: 17 amino acids. V lost 3 bases and J lost 2; bases outside the gene matches: 12. The CDR3 sequence is CASSFSTGGNSAYEQYF. CDR3 nucleotide sequence: TGTGCCAGCAGCTTCTCAACAGGGGGAAATTCCGCCTACGAGCAGTACTTC.

This clonotype appeared a few times. The chain employs TRBV4-1 and TRBJ1-4, with 9 positions matching TRBD1. The CDR3 extends over 15 amino acids. CDR1 and CDR2 from the germline V gene are MGHRA and YSYEKL. J lost 8 bases, V lost 1 base, and 5 bases had no gene match. CDR3 nucleotide sequence: TGCGCCAGCAGCCAAGGGACAGGGGTGCAGGAAAAACTGTTTTTT. It translates to CASSQGTGVQEKLFF.